One and the same sample provided the 15 T cell receptor beta chains below, sequenced in a study of Ad26.COV2.S vaccination and SARS-CoV-2 variants (dated by TCRdb to the early 2020s). The treatment or condition tag for this specimen amounts to: some 20 received Ad26.COV2.S at low or high dose, single or two shots; about 5 received placebo; per-sample allocation not given. For vaccine and placebo recipients, repertoires were sequenced using samples collected on day 63 after the first injection. The library came from the immunoSEQ multiplex PCR assay. TCRdb carries this immuneACCESS record with in-frame sequences only. Its versions omit some clonotypes, under half of them owing to an unresolved V gene in the studies checked, with the rest unexplained. Across this sample there are hundreds of thousands of clones, with approximately 86% seen only once. Of the sample, 9.5% to 12% is held by the ten largest clones.

The sequencing used peripheral blood, collected in a trial of Ad26.COV2.S vaccine versus placebo. All receptors come from a person between 18 and 65 years old who received the Ad26.COV2.S COVID-19 vaccine or a placebo.

The V call is TRBV7-2, the J call TRBJ1-2; D remains unclear. The CDR3 loop spans 14 amino acids. V was clipped by 4 bases and J by 7 bases, with 16 bases between them. CDR1 and CDR2 from the germline V gene are SGHTA and FQGNSA. CDR3 in DNA: TGTGCCAGCAGCTACGGACGGGCAACTGGTGGCTACACCTTC. Translated, it gives CASSYGRATGGYTF.

Here the CDR3 DNA reads TGTGCCACTAGCGGGACAGAGCAGTTCTTC. Residues: CATSGTEQFF. The V call is TRBV19, the J call TRBJ2-1; 9 bases fit TRBD2. The CDR3 is 10 residues long. The J segment lost 10 bases and the V segment lost 10 bases, leaving 2 bases of the junction unmatched. Germline V gene data show CDR1 as LNHDA and CDR2 as SQIVND (reference sequence). Variable domain in full (rest from reference TRBV19 and TRBJ2-1): DGGITQSPKYLFRKEGQNVTLSCEQNLNHDAMYWYRQDPGQGLRLIYYSQIVNDFQKGDIAEGYSVSREKKESFPLTVTSAQKNPTAFYLCATSGTEQFFGPGTRLTVL.

The chain is built from TRBV19 and TRBJ1-5; perhaps TRBD1 as D (5 bases). Germline CDR1 is LNHDA and CDR2 is SQIVND (reference sequence). Trimming shortened V by 3 bases and J by 6 bases, and 12 bases separated the two germline ends. The CDR3 totals 14 residues. The CDR3, as DNA: TGTGCCAGTAGTATGGTCAGGGTGGGTCAGCCCCAGCATTTT. Translating gives CASSMVRVGQPQHF.

The gene calls are TRBV27 and TRBJ1-5, with 9 nucleotides matching TRBD1. J gave up 5 bases and V 5 bases, and 7 bases lay outside the gene matches. Per the germline V gene, CDR1 is MNHEY and CDR2 is SMNVEV (reference sequence). The CDR3 consists of 15 residues. The CDR3 loop reads CASSAWTGADQPQHF. Here the CDR3 DNA reads TGTGCCAGCAGTGCATGGACAGGGGCAGATCAGCCCCAGCATTTT.

CDR3 coding DNA: TGTGCCAGCAGCGCGAGAGGCCGGGTACCAGATACGCAGTATTTT. Translation: CASSARGRVPDTQYF. The chain has TRBV9 and TRBJ2-3; D is uncertain. This CDR3 has 15 residues. Per germline, CDR1 SGDLS and CDR2 YYNGEE. The V gene lost 3 bases and the J gene lost 4 bases, with 15 bases spanning the gap.

The genes are TRBV28 and TRBJ1-2, with D tentatively TRBD1 (5 bases). Germline CDR1 MDHEN, CDR2 SYDVKM. Trimming left V 3 bases short and J 3 bases short, with 11 bases between. The CDR3 has 14 amino acids. As DNA, the CDR3 is TGTGCCAGCAGTTTTTTGGACACCGACTATGGCTACACCTTC. It specifies CASSFLDTDYGYTF.

This clone has just a few counts. The gene calls are TRBV7-3 and TRBJ2-7, with D perhaps TRBD2 (5 bases). V was trimmed by 5 bases and J by 5 bases, leaving 16 bases between them. The CDR3 sequence is 14 residues long. Germline CDR1 reads SGHTA; CDR2 reads FQGTGA. The CDR3 bases are TGTGCCAGCAGCCCCCGGAGGACGATAAACGAGCAGTACTTC. It is translated as CASSPRRTINEQYF.

This clone occurred a few times. CDR3 sequence: CASSFLKDQPQHF. DNA for the CDR3: TGTGCCAGCAGTTTCCTCAAGGATCAGCCCCAGCATTTT. The chain combines TRBV28 with TRBJ1-5; D unresolved. From germline, CDR1 is MDHEN and CDR2 SYDVKM. This CDR3 contains 13 residues. With 3 bases removed from V and 5 bases from J, the gap between germline ends came to 8 bases.

About this clone: This sample also contains other DNA sequences that code for the same CDR3. The genes are TRBV12-3 or TRBV12-4 and TRBJ2-7, with TRBD1 matching 7 bases. This CDR3 has 13 residues. Losses at the gene ends were 6 bases for V and 2 bases for J; bases not matched to a gene: 4. The CDR3 DNA is TGTGCCAGCAGCTCGGGACAGCCCTACGAGCAGTACTTC. Protein sequence: CASSSGQPYEQYF.

This clone appeared a single time. The V call is TRBV12-3 or TRBV12-4, the J call TRBJ2-7; D ambiguous. The CDR3 consists of 13 residues. Trimming shortened V by 0 bases and J by 4 bases, and 7 bases separated the two germline ends. In DNA, the CDR3 is TGTGCCAGCAGTTTAGCGCTTGCATACGAGCAGTACTTC. Translation: CASSLALAYEQYF.

The chain is built from TRBV19 and TRBJ2-2, with 10 bases matching TRBD1. Trimming took 2 bases from V and 4 from J; bases not matched to a gene: 1. The CDR3 has 15 residues. The germline V gene has CDR1 LNHDA and CDR2 SQIVND (reference sequence). The CDR3 sequence: CASSIRTGGTGELFF. CDR3 DNA sequence: TGTGCCAGTAGTATACGGACAGGGGGCACCGGGGAGCTGTTTTTT.

This chain links TRBV19 with TRBJ2-3, with a tentative D call TRBD1 (6 bases). Germline values: CDR1 LNHDA, CDR2 SQIVND (reference sequence). V shed 8 bases and J shed 7 bases, with 19 bases lying between them. The CDR3 covers 14 residues. CDR3 protein: CASWGPSGENTQYF. The CDR3 region has the DNA TGTGCCAGTTGGGGGCCCTCAGGTGAAAATACGCAGTATTTT.

The chain joins TRBV5-6 to TRBJ2-5; D gene unclear. The CDR3 consists of 13 residues. Germline V CDR1 and CDR2: SGHDT, YYEEEE. Trimming pared 5 bases from V and 2 bases from J, leaving 10 bases between. CDR3 DNA sequence: TGTGCCAGCAGTAAGGTGTCGCAAGAGACCCAGTACTTC. This encodes CASSKVSQETQYF.

This clone was seen only a few times. The CDR3 loop reads CASSQEGTTVSYEQYF. The CDR3 DNA reads TGTGCCAGCAGCCAAGAGGGGACCACCGTGTCCTACGAGCAGTACTTC. The chain links TRBV4-2 to TRBJ2-7; tentatively, D is TRBD1 or TRBD2 (5 bases each). The CDR3 has 16 amino acids. V gave up 0 bases and J gave up 1 base, with 13 bases separating them. Germline values: CDR1 LGHNA, CDR2 YNFKEQ.

The chain has TRBV10-3 and TRBJ1-5; TRBD1 might be the D (5 bases). Germline CDR1 and CDR2: ENHRY and SYGVKD. The CDR3 has 15 residues. With 0 bases removed from V and 2 bases from J, the gap between germline ends came to 8 bases. CDR3 sequence: CAISESGVGNQPQHF. The CDR3 DNA is TGTGCCATCAGTGAGTCGGGGGTTGGCAATCAGCCCCAGCATTTT.